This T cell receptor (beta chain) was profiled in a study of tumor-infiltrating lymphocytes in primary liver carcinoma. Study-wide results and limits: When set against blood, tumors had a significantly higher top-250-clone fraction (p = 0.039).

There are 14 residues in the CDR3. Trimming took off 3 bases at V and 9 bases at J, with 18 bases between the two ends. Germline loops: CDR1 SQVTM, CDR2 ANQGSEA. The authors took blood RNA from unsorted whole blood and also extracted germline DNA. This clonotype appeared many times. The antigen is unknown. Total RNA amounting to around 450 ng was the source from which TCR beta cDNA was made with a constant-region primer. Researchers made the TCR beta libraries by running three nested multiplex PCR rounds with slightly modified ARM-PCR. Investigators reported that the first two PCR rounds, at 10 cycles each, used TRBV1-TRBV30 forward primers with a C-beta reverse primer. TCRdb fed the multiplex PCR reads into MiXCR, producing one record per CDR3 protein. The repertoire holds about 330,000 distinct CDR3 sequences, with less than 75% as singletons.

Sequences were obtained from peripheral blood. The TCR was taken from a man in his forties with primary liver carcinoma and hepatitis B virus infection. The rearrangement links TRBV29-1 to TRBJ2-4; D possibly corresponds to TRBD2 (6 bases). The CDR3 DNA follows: TGCAGCGTTGAGGGGCAGGGCGTCGGGGGCATTCAGTACTTC. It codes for CSVEGQGVGGIQYF.